These T cell receptor beta chains were read from a single sample in a study of OX40 agonist ivuxolimab in advanced cancers. Assay: immunoSEQ multiplex PCR; the TCRdb copy retains only in-frame clones and omits some. The table lists about 49,000 clones, around 80% of them singletons. The sample here was CD4+ or CD8+ T cells sorted from blood, taken in a trial of the OX40 agonist ivuxolimab. All receptors come from an adult with an advanced solid tumor such as melanoma, head and neck, liver or kidney cancer. CDR3s leave out the opening cysteine and the closing phenylalanine or tryptophan. The order of the fields is clone size, V gene, J gene, CDR3 protein. Only some rows state a clone size, as once, few, many or a class for expanded clones.

abundance: -; v_gene: TRBV13; j_gene: TRBJ1-1; CDR3aa: ASSPPTGTASSTEAF
abundance: -; v_gene: TRBV7-2; j_gene: -; CDR3aa: ASSLASGAHEQY
abundance: -; v_gene: TRBV30; j_gene: TRBJ1-2; CDR3aa: AWSVLSGYT
abundance: -; v_gene: TRBV7-2; j_gene: -; CDR3aa: ASSPGVQRENEQY
abundance: -; v_gene: TRBV6-5; j_gene: TRBJ1-2; CDR3aa: ATHRGLDYT
abundance: -; v_gene: TRBV7-8; j_gene: TRBJ2-3; CDR3aa: ASSLAGGTQY
abundance: -; v_gene: TRBV5-1; j_gene: TRBJ2-7; CDR3aa: ASSLVLGSEQY
abundance: -; v_gene: TRBV29-1; j_gene: TRBJ2-3; CDR3aa: SAGQSQADTQY
abundance: few; v_gene: TRBV28; j_gene: TRBJ1-2; CDR3aa: ASSLWTPYGAINYGYT
abundance: -; v_gene: TRBV21-1; j_gene: TRBJ2-1; CDR3aa: ASSKSRRYDTNNEQF
abundance: -; v_gene: TRBV7-2; j_gene: TRBJ2-4; CDR3aa: ASKGSGNIQY
abundance: -; v_gene: TRBV7-3; j_gene: TRBJ2-3; CDR3aa: ASSFGTGAPSTDTQY
abundance: -; v_gene: TRBV7-9; j_gene: TRBJ2-3; CDR3aa: ASSFFRLAGIDTQY
abundance: -; v_gene: TRBV4-1; j_gene: TRBJ1-1; CDR3aa: ASSQDLPLNTEAF
abundance: few; v_gene: TRBV19; j_gene: TRBJ2-3; CDR3aa: ASSIGWRGRSSTDTQY
abundance: once; v_gene: TRBV28; j_gene: TRBJ2-2; CDR3aa: ASGELKGATGELF
abundance: -; v_gene: TRBV27; j_gene: TRBJ1-2; CDR3aa: ASSLKGRGGYT
abundance: once; v_gene: TRBV7-2; j_gene: TRBJ2-5; CDR3aa: ASSRGWGQETQY
abundance: -; v_gene: TRBV10-3; j_gene: TRBJ1-5; CDR3aa: AISEGTGGTGNQPQH
abundance: once; v_gene: TRBV10-3; j_gene: TRBJ2-3; CDR3aa: AISEGSRHRDTQY
abundance: -; v_gene: TRBV7-2; j_gene: TRBJ2-7; CDR3aa: ASSFRQGGEQY
abundance: -; v_gene: TRBV5-4; j_gene: TRBJ1-6; CDR3aa: ASSRTGPNSPLH